The rows below give T cell receptor beta chains drawn from one sample of a study of breast tumors, draining lymph nodes, adjacent tissues. TCRdb reprocessed the multiplex PCR reads via MiXCR and lists one record per CDR3 protein. Altogether approximately 180,000 distinct CDR3 sequences are present, approximately 30% being singletons, with the ten largest covering less than 4%. Sequenced sample: axillary lymph node tissue. The origin of the receptors is a female donor with breast cancer. Some clones in this sample may be carry-over from other donors' samples. CDR3s include the opening cysteine and the closing phenylalanine or tryptophan. The order of the fields is V gene, J gene, CDR3 protein.

v_gene: TRBV18
j_gene: TRBJ1-1
CDR3aa: CASSPKETGTEAFF

v_gene: TRBV4-2
j_gene: TRBJ2-5
CDR3aa: CASSQLAGAAQETQYF

v_gene: TRBV27
j_gene: TRBJ1-6
CDR3aa: CASSTGVSPLHF

v_gene: TRBV7-9
j_gene: TRBJ2-1
CDR3aa: CASSLYGSDEQFF

v_gene: TRBV10-3
j_gene: TRBJ2-3
CDR3aa: CAISDVGKSTDTQYF

v_gene: TRBV19
j_gene: TRBJ1-2
CDR3aa: CASSMIGRERLNGGYGYTF

v_gene: TRBV18
j_gene: TRBJ1-2
CDR3aa: CASSHYHAEDFEGYTF

v_gene: TRBV7-3
j_gene: TRBJ2-5
CDR3aa: CASSPQGRSWETQHF

v_gene: TRBV6-1
j_gene: TRBJ1-5
CDR3aa: CASSEVQGEYF

v_gene: TRBV29-1
j_gene: TRBJ1-5
CDR3aa: CSVGEWLGDSNQPQHF

v_gene: TRBV7-9
j_gene: TRBJ2-4
CDR3aa: CASGPNLGLSLSQNIQYF

v_gene: TRBV29-1
j_gene: TRBJ2-2
CDR3aa: CSFLGTIPAGELFF

v_gene: TRBV7-6
j_gene: TRBJ2-1
CDR3aa: CASSLAHPGTGYGEQFF